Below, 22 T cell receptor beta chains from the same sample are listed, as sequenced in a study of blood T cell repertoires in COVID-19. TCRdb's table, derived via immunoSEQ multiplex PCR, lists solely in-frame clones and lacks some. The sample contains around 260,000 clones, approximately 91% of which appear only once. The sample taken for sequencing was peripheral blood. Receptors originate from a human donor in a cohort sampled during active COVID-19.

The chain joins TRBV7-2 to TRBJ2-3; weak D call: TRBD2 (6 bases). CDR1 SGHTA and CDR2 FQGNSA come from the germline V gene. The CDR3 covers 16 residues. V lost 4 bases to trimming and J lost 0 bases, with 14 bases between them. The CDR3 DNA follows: TGTGCCAGCAGCTCTCGACCCCTAGCGAGCACAGATACGCAGTATTTT. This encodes CASSSRPLASTDTQYF.

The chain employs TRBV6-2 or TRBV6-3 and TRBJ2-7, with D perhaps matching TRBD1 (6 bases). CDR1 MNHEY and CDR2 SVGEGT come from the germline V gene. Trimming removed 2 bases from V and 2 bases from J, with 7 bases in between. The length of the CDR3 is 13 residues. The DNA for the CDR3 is TGTGCCAGCAGTTACGACAGGACCTACGAGCAGTACTTC. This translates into CASSYDRTYEQYF.

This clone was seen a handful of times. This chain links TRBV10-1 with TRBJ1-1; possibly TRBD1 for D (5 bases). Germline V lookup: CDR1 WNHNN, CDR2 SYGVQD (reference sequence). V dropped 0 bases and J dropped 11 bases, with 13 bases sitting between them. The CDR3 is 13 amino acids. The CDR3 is CASSESGFNRAFF. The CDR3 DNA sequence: TGCGCCAGCAGTGAGTCCGGGTTTAACAGGGCTTTCTTT.

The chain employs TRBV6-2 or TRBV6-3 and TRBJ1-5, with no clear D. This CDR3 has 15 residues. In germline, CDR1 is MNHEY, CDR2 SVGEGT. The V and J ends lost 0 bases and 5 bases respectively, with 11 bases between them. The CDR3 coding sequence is TGTGCCAGCAGTTACTCGAGTCAGGAACATCAGCCCCAGCATTTT. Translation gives CASSYSSQEHQPQHF.

CDR3: CAWSTSESYNEQFF. The CDR3 nucleotides are TGTGCCTGGAGCACTAGTGAATCCTACAATGAGCAGTTCTTC. The chain employs TRBV30 and TRBJ2-1; possible D gene TRBD2, 5 bases. Germline CDR1 and CDR2: GTSNPN and SVGIG (reference sequence). V was shortened by 3 bases and J by 1 base, with 10 bases between the two germline ends. The CDR3 runs to 14 residues.

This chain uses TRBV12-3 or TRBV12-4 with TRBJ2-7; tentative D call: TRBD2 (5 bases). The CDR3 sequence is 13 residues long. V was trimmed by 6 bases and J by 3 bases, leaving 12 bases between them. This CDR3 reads CASSNRDSYEQYF. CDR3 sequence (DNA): TGTGCCAGCAGCAACCGGGATAGCTACGAGCAGTACTTC.

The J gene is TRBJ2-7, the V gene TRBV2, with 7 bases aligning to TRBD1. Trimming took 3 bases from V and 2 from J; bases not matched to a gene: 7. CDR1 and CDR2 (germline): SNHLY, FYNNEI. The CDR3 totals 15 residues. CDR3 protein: CASSDPTGKPYEQYF. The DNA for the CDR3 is TGTGCCAGCAGTGACCCGACAGGGAAACCCTACGAGCAGTACTTC.

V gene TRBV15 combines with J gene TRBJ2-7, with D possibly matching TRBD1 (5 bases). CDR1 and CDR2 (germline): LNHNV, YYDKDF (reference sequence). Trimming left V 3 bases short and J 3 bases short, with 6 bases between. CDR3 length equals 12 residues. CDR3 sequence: CATSSRVYEQYF. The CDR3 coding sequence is TGTGCCACCAGCAGCAGGGTCTACGAGCAGTACTTC.

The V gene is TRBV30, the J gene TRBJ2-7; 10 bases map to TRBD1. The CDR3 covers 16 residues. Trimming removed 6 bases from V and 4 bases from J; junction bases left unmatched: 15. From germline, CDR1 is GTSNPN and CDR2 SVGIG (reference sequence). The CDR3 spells CACHPGWTGGDYEQYF. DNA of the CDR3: TGTGCCTGCCACCCCGGTTGGACAGGGGGGGATTACGAGCAGTACTTC.

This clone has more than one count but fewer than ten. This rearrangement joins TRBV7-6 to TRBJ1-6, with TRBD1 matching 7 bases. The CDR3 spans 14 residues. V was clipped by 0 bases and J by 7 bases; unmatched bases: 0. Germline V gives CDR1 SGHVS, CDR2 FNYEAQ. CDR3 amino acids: CASSLAGQNSPLHF. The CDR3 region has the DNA TGTGCCAGCAGCTTAGCGGGACAGAATTCACCCCTCCACTTT.

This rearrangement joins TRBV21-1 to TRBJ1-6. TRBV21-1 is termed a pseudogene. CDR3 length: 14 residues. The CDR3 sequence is CASSKAPGNSPLHF. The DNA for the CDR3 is TGTGCCAGCAGCAAAGCGCCGGGTAATTCACCCCTCCACTTT.

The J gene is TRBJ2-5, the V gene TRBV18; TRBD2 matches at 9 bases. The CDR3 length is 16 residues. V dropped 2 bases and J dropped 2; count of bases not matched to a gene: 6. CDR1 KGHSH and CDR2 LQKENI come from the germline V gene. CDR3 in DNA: TGTGCCAGCTCACCAATGACTAGCGGACTGCAAGAGACCCAGTACTTC. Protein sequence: CASSPMTSGLQETQYF.

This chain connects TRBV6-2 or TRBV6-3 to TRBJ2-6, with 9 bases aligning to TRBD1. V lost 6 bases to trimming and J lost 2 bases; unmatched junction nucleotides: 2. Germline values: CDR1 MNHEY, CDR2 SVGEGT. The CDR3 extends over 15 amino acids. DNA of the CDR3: TGTGCCAGCAGCCGGGACAGGGCTGGGGCCAACGTCCTGACTTTC. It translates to CASSRDRAGANVLTF.

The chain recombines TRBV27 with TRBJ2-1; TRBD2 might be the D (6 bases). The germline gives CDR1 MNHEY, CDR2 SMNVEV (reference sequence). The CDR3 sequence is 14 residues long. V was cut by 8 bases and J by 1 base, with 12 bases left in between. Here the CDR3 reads CASCREVSYNEQFF. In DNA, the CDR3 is TGTGCCAGCTGCAGGGAGGTATCCTACAATGAGCAGTTCTTC.

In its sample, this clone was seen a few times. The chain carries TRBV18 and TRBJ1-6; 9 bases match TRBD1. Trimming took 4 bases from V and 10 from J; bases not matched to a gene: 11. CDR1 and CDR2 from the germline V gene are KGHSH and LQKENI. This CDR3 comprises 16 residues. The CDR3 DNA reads TGTGCCAGCTCACAAGGACAGGGGATACTACAATCACCCCTCCACTTT. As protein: CASSQGQGILQSPLHF.

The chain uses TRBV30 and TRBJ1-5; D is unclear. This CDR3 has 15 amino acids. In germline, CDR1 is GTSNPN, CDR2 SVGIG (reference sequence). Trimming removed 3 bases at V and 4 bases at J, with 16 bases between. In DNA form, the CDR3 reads TGTGCCTGGAGCGCGGGGAACGGATTTAATCAGCCCCAGCATTTT. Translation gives CAWSAGNGFNQPQHF.

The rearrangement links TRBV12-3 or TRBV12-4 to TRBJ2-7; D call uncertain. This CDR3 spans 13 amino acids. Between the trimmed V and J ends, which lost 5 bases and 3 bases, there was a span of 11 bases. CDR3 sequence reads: CASSLTVHYEQYF. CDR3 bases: TGTGCCAGCAGTCTCACAGTTCACTACGAGCAGTACTTC.

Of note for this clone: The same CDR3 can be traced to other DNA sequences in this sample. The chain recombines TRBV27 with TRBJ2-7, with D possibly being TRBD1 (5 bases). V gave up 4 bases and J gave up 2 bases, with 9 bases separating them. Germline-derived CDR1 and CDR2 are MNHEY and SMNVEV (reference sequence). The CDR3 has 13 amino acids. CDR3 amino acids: CASSSGSPYEQYF. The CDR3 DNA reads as TGTGCCAGCAGTTCAGGGTCCCCCTACGAGCAGTACTTC.

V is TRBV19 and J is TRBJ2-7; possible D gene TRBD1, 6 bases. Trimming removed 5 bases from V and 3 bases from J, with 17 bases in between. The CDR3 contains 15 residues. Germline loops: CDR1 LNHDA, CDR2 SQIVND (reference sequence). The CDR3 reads CASSPGTIPFYEQYF. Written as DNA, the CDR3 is TGTGCCAGTAGTCCCGGGACAATTCCTTTCTACGAGCAGTACTTC.

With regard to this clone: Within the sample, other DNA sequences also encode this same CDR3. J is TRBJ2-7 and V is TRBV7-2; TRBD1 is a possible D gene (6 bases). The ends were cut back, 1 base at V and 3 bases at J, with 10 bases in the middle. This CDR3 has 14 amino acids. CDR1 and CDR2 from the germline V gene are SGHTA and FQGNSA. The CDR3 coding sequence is TGTGCCAGCAGCTTAGTACAGGGCGGCTACGAGCAGTACTTC. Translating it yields CASSLVQGGYEQYF.

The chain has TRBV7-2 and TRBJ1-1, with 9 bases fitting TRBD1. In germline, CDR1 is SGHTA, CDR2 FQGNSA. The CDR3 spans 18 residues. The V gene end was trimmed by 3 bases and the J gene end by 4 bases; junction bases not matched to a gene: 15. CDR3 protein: CASSLGYWTGVVGTEAFF. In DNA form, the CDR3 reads TGTGCCAGCAGCTTGGGATACTGGACAGGGGTTGTAGGCACTGAAGCTTTCTTT.

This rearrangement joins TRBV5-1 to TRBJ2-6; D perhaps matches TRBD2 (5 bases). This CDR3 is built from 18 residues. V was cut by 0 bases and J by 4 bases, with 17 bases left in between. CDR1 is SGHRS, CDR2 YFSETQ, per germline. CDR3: CASSLEPKRVNGANVLTF. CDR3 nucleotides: TGCGCCAGCAGCTTGGAACCGAAGAGGGTAAACGGGGCCAACGTCCTGACTTTC.